This TCR beta chain was identified during a study of beta chain features in type 1 diabetes. The study, taken as a whole, reports: Shortening of TCRB CDR3s, moderate but significant, appeared in all four CD4+ subsets of Type 1 diabetes patients.

The V gene's germline CDR1 is MNHNS and CDR2 SASEGT. Trimming pared 5 bases from V and 6 bases from J, leaving 13 bases between. The CDR3 has 13 residues. This clone was detected a few times. The antigen is not known. cDNA synthesis used the whole RNA isolate, giving expressed TCRB sequences. Generated by immunoSEQ multiplex PCR, the TCRdb table keeps only in-frame clones and is missing some. This sample has 550,000 to 850,000 clones, with 13% found just once. The rearrangement joins TRBV6-1 to TRBJ1-2; D gene uncertain. This TCR derives from a man aged 18 to 29 with type 1 diabetes. What was sequenced was naive CD4+ T cells from blood. The CDR3 region is CASSRTAAHGYTF. CDR3 in DNA: TGTGCCAGCAGTAGAACAGCGGCCCATGGCTACACCTTC.